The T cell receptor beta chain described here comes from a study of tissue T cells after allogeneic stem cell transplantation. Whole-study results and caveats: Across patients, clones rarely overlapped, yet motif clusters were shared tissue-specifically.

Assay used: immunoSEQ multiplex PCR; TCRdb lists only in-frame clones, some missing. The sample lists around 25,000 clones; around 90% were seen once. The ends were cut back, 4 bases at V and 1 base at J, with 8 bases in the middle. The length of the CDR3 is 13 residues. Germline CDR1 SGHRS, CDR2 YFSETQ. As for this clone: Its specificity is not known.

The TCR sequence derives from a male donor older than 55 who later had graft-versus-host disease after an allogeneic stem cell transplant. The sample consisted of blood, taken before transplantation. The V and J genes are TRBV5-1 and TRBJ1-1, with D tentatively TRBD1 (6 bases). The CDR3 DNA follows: TGCGCCAGCAGCCCGACAGGGAACACTGAAGCTTTCTTT. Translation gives CASSPTGNTEAFF.